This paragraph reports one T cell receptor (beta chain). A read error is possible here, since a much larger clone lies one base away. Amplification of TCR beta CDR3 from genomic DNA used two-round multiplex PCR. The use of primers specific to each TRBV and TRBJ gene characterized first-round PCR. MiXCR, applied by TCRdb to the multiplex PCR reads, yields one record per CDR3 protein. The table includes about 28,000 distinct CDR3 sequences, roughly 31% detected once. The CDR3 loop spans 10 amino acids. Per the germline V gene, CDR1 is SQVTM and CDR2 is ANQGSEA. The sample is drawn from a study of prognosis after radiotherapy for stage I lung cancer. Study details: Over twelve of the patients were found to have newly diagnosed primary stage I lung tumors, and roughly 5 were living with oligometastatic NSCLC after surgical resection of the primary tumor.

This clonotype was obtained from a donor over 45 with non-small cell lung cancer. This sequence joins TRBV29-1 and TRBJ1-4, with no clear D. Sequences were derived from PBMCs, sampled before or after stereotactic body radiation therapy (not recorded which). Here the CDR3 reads CGVKEEKLFF. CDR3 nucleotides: TGCGGCGTTAAAGAAGAAAAACTGTTTTTT.